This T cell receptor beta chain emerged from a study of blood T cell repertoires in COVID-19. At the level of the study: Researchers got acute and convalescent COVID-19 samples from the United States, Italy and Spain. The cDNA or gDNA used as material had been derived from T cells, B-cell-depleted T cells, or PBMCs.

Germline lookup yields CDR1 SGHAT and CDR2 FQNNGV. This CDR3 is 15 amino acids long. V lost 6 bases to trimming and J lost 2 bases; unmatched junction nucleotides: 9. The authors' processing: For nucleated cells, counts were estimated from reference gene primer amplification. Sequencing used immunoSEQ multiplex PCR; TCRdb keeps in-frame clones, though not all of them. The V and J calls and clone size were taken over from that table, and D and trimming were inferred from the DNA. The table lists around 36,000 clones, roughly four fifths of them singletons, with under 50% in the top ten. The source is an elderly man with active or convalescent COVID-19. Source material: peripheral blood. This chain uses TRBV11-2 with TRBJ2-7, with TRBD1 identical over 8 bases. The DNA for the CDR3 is TGTGCCAGCAGTTATAGGACAGGGAGTACCTACGAGCAGTACTTC. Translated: CASSYRTGSTYEQYF.